This T cell receptor (beta chain) was obtained from a study of blood T cells in healthy people across ages. Germline V lookup: CDR1 MDHEN, CDR2 SYDVKM. Trimming removed 5 bases at V and 1 base at J, with 11 bases between. This CDR3 region has 14 residues. This clonotype turned up a few times. Through a sample-barcoded 5' primer and a J-beta primer mix, a second PCR was run for roughly 6 to 12 cycles. TCRdb reprocessed the 5' RACE reads with MiXCR, giving one entry per CDR3 protein. Of about 780,000 distinct CDR3 sequences listed, approximately 24% are singletons. These data also formed part of another study, on T cells of mothers and their children.

Source material: blood. V and J are TRBV28 and TRBJ2-5; D is possibly TRBD2 (6 bases). The sequence was obtained from a boy between 10 and 17 years old in good health. CDR3 coding DNA: TGTGCCAGCAGTACGCGGGACGCCCAAGAGACCCAGTACTTC. The encoded protein is CASSTRDAQETQYF.